The 4 T cell receptor beta chains listed next were all sequenced from one sample in a study of blood T cell repertoires in COVID-19. Some clones are missing from TCRdb's copy, which holds only in-frame ones; the method was immunoSEQ multiplex PCR. The repertoire consists of 110,000 to 150,000 clones, with just over 85% occurring once and the leading ten covering about 4.1%. The sample was PBMCs or T cells enriched from blood (not recorded which). The receptors come from a man in his forties or fifties who had recovered from COVID-19.

The chain employs TRBV19 and TRBJ1-1, with D hard to call. Germline lookup yields CDR1 LNHDA and CDR2 SQIVND (reference sequence). V lost 3 bases and J lost 1, with 9 bases in between. The CDR3 is 14 residues long. The CDR3 sequence is CASSMRIRNTEAFF. The CDR3 region has the DNA TGTGCCAGTAGTATGAGAATTCGGAACACTGAAGCTTTCTTT.

The chain carries TRBV7-3 and TRBJ2-2; possibly TRBD2 for D (5 bases). The germline V gene encodes CDR1 SGHTA and CDR2 FQGTGA. The CDR3 covers 14 residues. With 1 base removed from V and 10 bases from J, the gap between germline ends came to 13 bases. This CDR3 reads CASSLNPGIAELFF. For the CDR3, the DNA is TGTGCCAGCAGCTTAAACCCGGGGATAGCGGAGCTGTTTTTT.

This clone was found once. The chain employs TRBV27 and TRBJ2-5; 7 nucleotides line up with TRBD1. The CDR3 totals 15 residues. Germline lookup yields CDR1 MNHEY and CDR2 SMNVEV (reference sequence). V shed 2 bases and J 4 bases; nucleotides not matched to a gene: 7. The CDR3 loop is CASSLRNRGGETQYF. CDR3 nucleotide sequence: TGTGCCAGCAGTTTACGGAACAGGGGCGGAGAGACCCAGTACTTC.

Turning to this clone: The final CDR3 position lacks the conserved phenylalanine or tryptophan, pointing to a likely read error. Because the CDR3's place on the DNA is in doubt, the DNA is left out and the CDR3 is given as listed by TCRdb. The chain recombines TRBV7-9 with TRBJ2-7; TRBD2, the table's D call, was not compared with the DNA. Germline values: CDR1 SEHNR, CDR2 FQNEAQ (reference sequence). The CDR3 extends over 10 residues, inclusive of both ends. The CDR3 spells CASSPTSGNL.